The source of this T cell receptor (beta chain) is a study of PD-1 blockade in classical Hodgkin lymphoma. TCRdb's table, derived via immunoSEQ multiplex PCR, lists solely in-frame clones and lacks some. The data hold over 20,000 clones, with about 80% observed a single time. Time point in this sample: cycle 4 day 1 (C4D1), after around six weeks of nivolumab. Relapses following autologous stem cell transplantation were seen in all patients, with brentuximab vedotin exposure varying. This CDR3 has 15 residues. The ends were cut back, 0 bases at V and 3 bases at J, with 9 bases in the middle. The germline gives CDR1 MGHRA, CDR2 YSYEKL. In this sample, this clone turned up a few times.

The gene calls are TRBV4-1 and TRBJ2-1; D might be TRBD2 (6 bases). The input for sequencing was peripheral blood mononuclear cells (PBMCs), taken before the fourth cycle of nivolumab. The sequence came from a human donor with classical Hodgkin lymphoma. The CDR3 region is CASSQDNSGYNEQFF. The CDR3, as DNA: TGCGCCAGCAGCCAAGATAATAGCGGCTACAATGAGCAGTTCTTC.